This T cell receptor (beta chain) derives from a study of cytomegalovirus exposure and HLA in healthy donors. The overall study: A prior analysis found around 110 million unique TCR beta sequences from 150 million to 200 million T cells. About 85 million unique TCR sequences came from HLA-typed donors in an early release.

Study-level results: DRB1 had the most TCR associations and HLA-C the fewest, a later analysis found, with rates varying by HLA locus. Among donors in an Asian-associated ancestry cluster, a later analysis reportedly found fewer N-insertions than the roughly 700-donor mean.

The PCR used 60 Vbeta and 13 Jbeta primers. Clones were sequenced by immunoSEQ multiplex PCR, and TCRdb holds only the in-frame ones, with some missing. The table lists about 140,000 clones, approximately 84% of them singletons. Germline V gene lookup returns CDR1 SGHDT and CDR2 YYEEEE. V dropped 4 bases and J dropped 6 bases, with 20 bases sitting between them. The CDR3 loop spans 15 amino acids. On this clone itself: Its cognate antigen is unknown.

V usage is TRBV5-6 and J usage is TRBJ2-7, with D possibly being TRBD2 (6 bases). Input material: PBMCs. This receptor was taken from a man aged 25-40 years in good health and CMV-seropositive. The CDR3 here is CASSLEARAAGEQYF. As DNA, the CDR3 is TGTGCCAGCAGCCTAGAAGCTAGGGCAGCGGGCGAGCAGTACTTC.